These 32 T cell receptor beta chains share one sample of origin, sequenced in a study of cytomegalovirus exposure and HLA in healthy donors (dated by TCRdb to the late 2010s). Libraries came from the immunoSEQ multiplex PCR assay. For the multiplex PCR, a mixture combining 60 forward primers for TCR Vbeta segments and 13 reverse primers for TCR Jbeta segments was used. TCRdb took over this immuneACCESS table, retaining in-frame rearrangements with V and J assigned. Such tables are incomplete; in checked studies, under half of the missing clones stem from an unresolved V gene, and the remainder is unexplained. This sample gives some 200,000 clones in total; approximately 78% of them show up just once. About 0.8% of the sample is in the top ten clones. The specimen was PBMCs. These receptors were obtained from a woman under 30 in good health and CMV-seronegative.

The chain has TRBV2 and TRBJ2-7; TRBD1 agrees at 10 bases. This CDR3 contains 15 residues. Germline lookup yields CDR1 SNHLY and CDR2 FYNNEI. Trimming removed 4 bases from V and 2 bases from J; junction bases left unmatched: 5. In DNA form, the CDR3 reads TGTGCCAGCAGTGTAGGGGGACAGGGGCCCTACGAGCAGTACTTC. Encoded protein: CASSVGGQGPYEQYF.

The gene calls are TRBV6-7 and TRBJ1-5; 8 positions agree with TRBD1. TRBV6-7 carries the ORF label, with uncertain function. This CDR3 has 15 amino acids. J lost 9 bases, V lost 5 bases, and 12 bases had no gene match. CDR3 residues: CASSLRDRLNLPQHF. The CDR3 DNA sequence: TGTGCCAGCAGTCTGCGGGACAGGCTCAATTTGCCCCAGCATTTT.

This chain links TRBV6-1 with TRBJ1-2; possible D gene TRBD1, 6 bases. Germline values: CDR1 MNHNS, CDR2 SASEGT. V was trimmed by 5 bases and J by 7 bases, leaving 14 bases between them. CDR3 size: 13 residues. The CDR3 region has the DNA TGTGCCAGCAGTTTACAGGGAGTACGTGGCTACACCTTC. It codes for CASSLQGVRGYTF.

This clone was seen once. The chain joins TRBV6-1 to TRBJ2-7; no reliable D call. V was trimmed by 1 base and J by 2 bases, leaving 6 bases between them. The CDR3 is 13 residues long. Germline CDR1 is MNHNS and CDR2 is SASEGT. This CDR3 reads CASSEVAPYEQYF. The DNA of the CDR3 is TGTGCCAGCAGTGAAGTGGCACCCTACGAGCAGTACTTC.

The chain recombines TRBV18 with TRBJ2-7; 11 bases map to TRBD1. The CDR3 contains 16 residues. V dropped 4 bases and J dropped 0; count of bases not matched to a gene: 5. Germline V CDR1 and CDR2: KGHSH, LQKENI. CDR3 region: CASSLGQGEGSYEQYF. The CDR3, as DNA: TGTGCCAGCTCACTGGGACAGGGGGAGGGCTCCTACGAGCAGTACTTC.

This clone was counted only a few times. The rearrangement uses TRBV2 and TRBJ1-2, with D possibly matching TRBD1 (5 bases). The V gene's germline CDR1 is SNHLY and CDR2 FYNNEI. There are 13 residues in the CDR3. With 3 bases removed from V and 5 bases from J, the gap between germline ends came to 10 bases. The CDR3 bases are TGTGCCAGCAGTGATTCGTCAGGGTATGGCTACACCTTC. Protein: CASSDSSGYGYTF.

A few counts support this clone. The V gene is TRBV28, the J gene TRBJ1-1; D possibly corresponds to TRBD1 (6 bases). Germline V gene sequence: CDR1 MDHEN, CDR2 SYDVKM. Trimming left V 5 bases short and J 3 bases short, with 13 bases between. The CDR3 runs to 14 residues. CDR3 residues: CASSDSGTYTEAFF. In DNA form, the CDR3 reads TGTGCCAGCAGTGATTCAGGGACATACACTGAAGCTTTCTTT.

The J gene is TRBJ1-1, the V gene TRBV5-1; TRBD1 matches 9 bases. Germline CDR1 reads SGHRS; CDR2 reads YFSETQ. J was trimmed by 3 bases and V by 4 bases; bases with no gene match: 13. The CDR3 contains 17 residues. The CDR3 reads CASSLEQGAGLHTEAFF. CDR3 sequence (DNA): TGCGCCAGCAGCCTAGAACAGGGGGCGGGCCTGCACACTGAAGCTTTCTTT.

This chain joins TRBV5-1 and TRBJ2-3; possible D gene TRBD2, 6 bases. CDR3 length: 14 residues. The V gene's germline CDR1 is SGHRS and CDR2 YFSETQ. V was clipped by 4 bases and J by 5 bases, with 14 bases between them. In nucleotides, the CDR3 is TGCGCCAGCAGCCTCGGGCCCGGGAGAGATACGCAGTATTTT. Translating it yields CASSLGPGRDTQYF.

CDR3 DNA sequence: TGTGCCAGCAGTACAGGGGTGGGGTTGAGCAATCAGCCCCAGCATTTT. Translation: CASSTGVGLSNQPQHF. This chain uses TRBV28 with TRBJ1-5, with 7 nucleotides matching TRBD1. This CDR3 is 16 amino acids long. From germline, CDR1 is MDHEN and CDR2 SYDVKM. V dropped 5 bases and J dropped 1; count of bases not matched to a gene: 8.

This clone was picked up a small number of times. The V and J genes are TRBV4-1 and TRBJ1-4; the match to TRBD1 covers 8 bases. The germline CDR1 and CDR2 sequences are MGHRA and YSYEKL. J gave up 8 bases and V 3 bases, and 11 bases lay outside the gene matches. This CDR3 is 16 amino acids long. As DNA, the CDR3 is TGCGCCAGCAGCCAGTCGAACAGGGGGTTGAAGGAAAAACTGTTTTTT. Protein product: CASSQSNRGLKEKLFF.

V is TRBV2 and J is TRBJ2-5; 12 bases are shared with TRBD2. CDR3 size: 13 residues. Trimming cost V 8 bases and J 3 bases; bases outside gene matches: 1. Germline-derived CDR1 and CDR2 are SNHLY and FYNNEI. The CDR3 reads CASRLAGEETQYF. The CDR3 bases are TGTGCCAGCCGACTAGCGGGAGAAGAGACCCAGTACTTC. Using reference TRBV2 and TRBJ2-5 for the parts outside the CDR3, the full variable domain is EPEVTQTPSHQVTQMGQEVILRCVPISNHLYFYWYRQILGQKVEFLVSFYNNEISEKSEIFDDQFSVERPDGSNFTLKIRSTKLEDSAMYFCASRLAGEETQYFGPGTRLLVL.

The chain joins TRBV5-1 to TRBJ1-4; D is unclear. CDR3 length equals 14 residues. CDR1 and CDR2 from the germline V gene are SGHRS and YFSETQ. V lost 0 bases, J lost 7 bases, and 10 bases lay in between. The DNA for the CDR3 is TGCGCCAGCAGCTTGGCGGGTGTAGGTGAAAAACTGTTTTTT. Translation: CASSLAGVGEKLFF.

V usage is TRBV28 and J usage is TRBJ2-7, with a weak D call TRBD1 (6 bases). The CDR3 is 14 residues long. V dropped 10 bases and J dropped 2 bases, with 18 bases sitting between them. Looked up from germline, CDR1 is MDHEN and CDR2 is SYDVKM. CDR3 coding DNA: TGTGCCACCAGAGTGCAGCAGGGGACCTACGAGCAGTACTTC. Translated, it gives CATRVQQGTYEQYF.

This clone has more than one count but fewer than ten. The chain is built from TRBV6-6 and TRBJ2-7, with D perhaps TRBD1 (5 bases). The CDR3 is 12 residues long. Germline V gene sequence: CDR1 MNHNY, CDR2 SVGAGI (reference sequence). V was shortened by 2 bases and J by 11 bases, with 13 bases between the two germline ends. CDR3 DNA sequence: TGTGCCAGCAGTTACGAAGGGGCCGTGGAGTACTTC. The encoded protein is CASSYEGAVEYF.

V gene TRBV29-1 combines with J gene TRBJ2-5, with D perhaps matching TRBD1 (5 bases). The DNA end lines up better with TRBJ2-7; the J call may be wrong. Per the germline V gene, CDR1 is SQVTM and CDR2 is ANQGSEA. The CDR3 contains 12 residues. This CDR3 is CSVEAQGLEQYF. For the CDR3, the DNA is TGCAGCGTTGAGGCGCAGGGTCTCGAGCAGTACTTC.

The chain has TRBV7-2 and TRBJ1-4; no definite D call. The CDR3 contains 15 residues. Trimming pared 0 bases from V and 0 bases from J, leaving 5 bases between. Germline CDR1 SGHTA, CDR2 FQGNSA. CDR3 DNA sequence: TGTGCCAGCAGCTTAGCCACGGCAACTAATGAAAAACTGTTTTTT. This codes for CASSLATATNEKLFF.

Note on this clone: This specimen includes other DNA sequences encoding the same CDR3. The chain links TRBV6-5 to TRBJ2-7; 9 bases align to TRBD1. The V gene end was trimmed by 8 bases and the J gene end by 0 bases; junction bases not matched to a gene: 5. The germline gives CDR1 MNHEY, CDR2 SVGAGI. The CDR3 consists of 14 residues. DNA for the CDR3: TGTGCCAGCTCGTCGGACAGGGGCTCCTACGAGCAGTACTTC. It is translated as CASSSDRGSYEQYF.

The CDR3 DNA reads TGTGCCAGCAGTGACGATTTACAGAGTGGCTACACCTTC. It translates to CASSDDLQSGYTF. The genes are TRBV2 and TRBJ1-2; D gene ambiguous. The CDR3 consists of 13 residues. Germline values: CDR1 SNHLY, CDR2 FYNNEI. V lost 3 bases and J lost 7, with 12 bases in between.

The chain recombines TRBV10-3 with TRBJ2-7; 14 bases agree with TRBD2. CDR3 length: 17 residues. V shed 6 bases and J 3 bases; nucleotides not matched to a gene: 10. From germline, CDR1 is ENHRY and CDR2 SYGVKD. The CDR3 spells CAISPGTSGSTGYEQYF. CDR3 DNA sequence: TGTGCCATCAGCCCCGGGACTAGCGGGAGTACAGGCTACGAGCAGTACTTC.

The chain joins TRBV6-5 to TRBJ1-1; D remains ambiguous. The V and J ends lost 2 bases and 0 bases respectively, with 10 bases between them. CDR1 and CDR2 (germline): MNHEY, SVGAGI. There are 15 residues in the CDR3. The CDR3 region has the DNA TGTGCCAGCAGTTACGATCGCGGCTTGAACACTGAAGCTTTCTTT. It yields the protein CASSYDRGLNTEAFF.

This clone was counted once. This sequence joins TRBV30 and TRBJ2-1; 9 bases are a match to TRBD2. The V gene end was trimmed by 5 bases and the J gene end by 5 bases; junction bases not matched to a gene: 4. CDR1 and CDR2 from the germline V gene are GTSNPN and SVGIG (reference sequence). This CDR3 is built from 13 residues. Here the CDR3 reads CAWELAGNNEQFF. CDR3 nucleotides: TGTGCCTGGGAGCTAGCGGGGAACAATGAGCAGTTCTTC.

This clone was seen only a few times. The V gene is TRBV27, the J gene TRBJ2-7; maybe TRBD2 (5 bases). The CDR3 is 13 residues long. Germline lookup yields CDR1 MNHEY and CDR2 SMNVEV (reference sequence). The V and J ends lost 8 bases and 7 bases respectively, with 18 bases between them. DNA of the CDR3: TGTGCCAGCGATCTCCTAGCTAGATGGGAGCAGTACTTC. This gives the protein CASDLLARWEQYF.

This rearrangement joins TRBV4-2 to TRBJ2-7; 10 bases align to TRBD1. J lost 4 bases, V lost 4 bases, and 7 bases had no gene match. Germline V gives CDR1 LGHNA, CDR2 YNFKEQ. The CDR3 length is 15 residues. CDR3 nucleotide sequence: TGTGCCAGCAGCCGGTCGGGACAGGGGACTTACGAGCAGTACTTC. This gives the protein CASSRSGQGTYEQYF.

The chain is built from TRBV6-5 and TRBJ2-5, with TRBD2 as a possible D gene (5 bases). The tail of the sequence fits TRBJ2-7 better, so the J call may be wrong. The CDR3 runs to 12 residues. CDR1 MNHEY and CDR2 SVGAGI come from the germline V gene. The CDR3 nucleotides read TGTGCCAGCAGGAGGAGGACCTACGAGCAGTACTTC. Translation: CASRRRTYEQYF.

Here the CDR3 reads CASSWRSGGSGSYNEQFF. The CDR3 DNA reads as TGTGCCAGCAGCTGGAGGTCGGGCGGCTCAGGCTCCTACAATGAGCAGTTCTTC. The gene calls are TRBV7-2 and TRBJ2-1; D is possibly TRBD2 (5 bases). The V end was cut by 4 bases, the J end by 0 bases, with 19 bases between. The CDR3 sequence is 18 residues long. Germline V gives CDR1 SGHTA, CDR2 FQGNSA.

This clone has more than one count but fewer than ten. The J gene is TRBJ2-3, the V gene TRBV18; 10 positions agree with TRBD2. The germline gives CDR1 KGHSH, CDR2 LQKENI. This CDR3 has 16 residues. After removal of 2 bases from V and 4 bases from J, the junction contained 6 bases not matched to a gene. Here the CDR3 DNA reads TGTGCCAGCTCACCAGCTCTAGCGGGAGTGTCAGATACGCAGTATTTT. This translates into CASSPALAGVSDTQYF.

The table lists this clone with a few counts. The rearrangement joins TRBV9 to TRBJ2-3, with D possibly being TRBD1 (6 bases). V dropped 2 bases and J dropped 4 bases, with 11 bases sitting between them. Per the germline V gene, CDR1 is SGDLS and CDR2 is YYNGEE. This CDR3 contains 14 residues. CDR3 loop: CASSVEQGADTQYF. The CDR3 region has the DNA TGTGCCAGCAGCGTTGAACAGGGAGCAGATACGCAGTATTTT. Full variable domain (remainder filled in from reference TRBV9 and TRBJ2-3): DSGVTQTPKHLITATGQRVTLRCSPRSGDLSVYWYQQSLDQGLQFLIQYYNGEERAKGNILERFSAQQFPDLHSELNLSSLELGDSALYFCASSVEQGADTQYFGPGTRLTVL.

DNA of the CDR3: TGTGCCAGCAGTTTCGGGCTAGCGGGACCCTACGAGCAGTACTTC. Its translation: CASSFGLAGPYEQYF. The J gene is TRBJ2-7, the V gene TRBV27, with 9 bases fitting TRBD2. CDR1 and CDR2 (germline): MNHEY, SMNVEV (reference sequence). The ends lost 3 bases at V and 2 bases at J; junction bases unmatched: 5. The CDR3 contains 15 residues.

J is TRBJ1-4 and V is TRBV19, with D perhaps TRBD1 (6 bases). V was shortened by 7 bases and J by 1 base, with 16 bases between the two germline ends. The CDR3 is 16 residues long. The germline gives CDR1 LNHDA, CDR2 SQIVND (reference sequence). CDR3: CASTKQGLGTNEKLFF. CDR3 bases: TGTGCCAGTACCAAACAGGGTTTGGGAACTAATGAAAAACTGTTTTTT.

The CDR3 here is CASSEQGSADTQYF. The DNA for the CDR3 is TGTGCCAGCAGTGAACAGGGTTCTGCAGATACGCAGTATTTT. The rearrangement links TRBV2 to TRBJ2-3, with a tentative D call TRBD1 (5 bases). V lost 2 bases, J lost 4 bases, and 10 bases lay in between. This CDR3 spans 14 amino acids. CDR1 is SNHLY, CDR2 FYNNEI, per germline. Full variable domain (remainder filled in from reference TRBV2 and TRBJ2-3): EPEVTQTPSHQVTQMGQEVILRCVPISNHLYFYWYRQILGQKVEFLVSFYNNEISEKSEIFDDQFSVERPDGSNFTLKIRSTKLEDSAMYFCASSEQGSADTQYFGPGTRLTVL.

Only a few counts were recorded for this clone. The J gene is TRBJ2-7, the V gene TRBV18; the D gene is possibly TRBD1 (6 bases). The V gene lost 5 bases and the J gene lost 0 bases, with 11 bases spanning the gap. CDR1 is KGHSH and CDR2 is LQKENI in the germline V gene. CDR3 length: 14 amino acids. This CDR3 is CASSDQGSSYEQYF. CDR3 nucleotides: TGTGCCAGCTCAGATCAGGGGTCCTCCTACGAGCAGTACTTC.